This paragraph reports one TCR beta chain. Its specificity is not known. Random hexamers were used to reverse transcribe roughly 0.45 to 1 ug of RNA. By means of immunoSEQ multiplex PCR, TCR beta CDR3 spanning 54 Vbeta and 13 Jbeta underwent amplification. TCRdb analysed the immunoSEQ multiplex PCR reads with MiXCR anew, one entry per CDR3 protein. Of roughly 200,000 distinct CDR3 sequences in the sample, about 94% were seen once. The data were obtained in a study of CD8 T cells in Susac syndrome. General study results and limits: That the number of individuals in its TCR sequencing and HLA analysis was relatively small was acknowledged by the study.

Healthy donors were controls matched for age and sex. TEMRA cells underwent FACS enrichment and CD8+ and CD4+ T cells underwent negative isolation. CDR1 is MNHEY, CDR2 SMNVEV, per germline (reference sequence). The CDR3 contains 16 residues. The germline V and J ends were trimmed by 3 bases and 5 bases, with 19 bases remaining between them. The clonotype originates from a human donor in good health. The chain is built from TRBV27 and TRBJ2-5; D not resolved. The source material was CD4+ T cells from PBMCs. The CDR3 reads CASSFLSLGLPETQYF. For the CDR3, the DNA is TGTGCCAGCAGTTTTCTATCCCTGGGCCTTCCGGAGACCCAGTACTTC.